Sequencing of this TCR beta chain was carried out in a study of graft-versus-host responses after intestinal transplantation. Turning to the study itself: Recipients got multivisceral, liver-intestinal, or isolated intestinal transplants. The recipients all started with anti-thymocyte globulin induction and then took tacrolimus and steroids for around 3 years.

As concerns this clone: Its cognate antigen is unknown.

CDR3 length: 17 amino acids. Germline V gives CDR1 SGHTA, CDR2 FQGTGA. The V and J ends lost 4 bases and 3 bases, in that order; junction bases with no gene match: 12. Broader study findings: Early post-transplant HvG declines showed an association with peak circulating GvH clone levels. Allograft clonal ratios (graft-versus-host to host-versus-graft) were high in patients who had graft-donor T cell macrochimerism.

TCRdb's table, derived via immunoSEQ multiplex PCR, lists solely in-frame clones and lacks some. The sample has over 85,000 clones, 93% seen once. The chain uses TRBV7-3 and TRBJ2-1; 7 bases map to TRBD1. The clonotype was recovered from a human donor who received an intestinal transplant. The source was unstimulated CD8+ T cells sorted from spleen or lymph node cells, collected before intestinal transplant. CDR3 in amino acids: CASSSNRERTGYNEQFF. CDR3 DNA sequence: TGTGCCAGCAGCTCAAATCGCGAAAGGACAGGCTACAATGAGCAGTTCTTC.